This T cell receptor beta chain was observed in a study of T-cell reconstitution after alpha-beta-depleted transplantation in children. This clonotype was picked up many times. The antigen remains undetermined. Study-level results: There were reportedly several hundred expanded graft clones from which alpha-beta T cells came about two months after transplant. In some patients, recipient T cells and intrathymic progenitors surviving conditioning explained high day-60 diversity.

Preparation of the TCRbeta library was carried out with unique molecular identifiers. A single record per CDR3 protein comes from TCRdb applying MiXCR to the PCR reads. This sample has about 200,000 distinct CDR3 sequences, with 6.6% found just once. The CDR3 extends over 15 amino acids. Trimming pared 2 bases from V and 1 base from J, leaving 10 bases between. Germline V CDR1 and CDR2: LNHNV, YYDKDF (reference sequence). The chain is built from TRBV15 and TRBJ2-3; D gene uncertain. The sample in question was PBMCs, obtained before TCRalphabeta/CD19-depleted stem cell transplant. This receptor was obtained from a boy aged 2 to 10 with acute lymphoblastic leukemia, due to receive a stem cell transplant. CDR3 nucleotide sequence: TGTGCCACCAGCAGATCTATTCTGGGCACAGATACGCAGTATTTT. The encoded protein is CATSRSILGTDTQYF.